This T cell receptor beta chain was captured by sequencing in a study of OX40 agonist ivuxolimab in advanced cancers. Profiled with immunoSEQ multiplex PCR; TCRdb holds only in-frame clones, not every one. The table shows 55,000 to 75,000 clones, with about 87% occurring only once. Germline CDR1 and CDR2: SGHVS and FNYEAQ. This CDR3 has 13 residues. Trimming stripped 5 bases from V and 1 base from J, with 8 bases between. This receptor was taken from an adult with an advanced solid tumor such as melanoma, head and neck, liver or kidney cancer. The chain combines TRBV7-6 with TRBJ1-2, with D possibly matching TRBD1 (5 bases). The sample was CD4+ or CD8+ T cells sorted from blood, taken in a trial of the OX40 agonist ivuxolimab. The CDR3 loop reads CASSPDSNYGYTF. The CDR3 DNA reads TGTGCCAGCAGCCCAGACAGTAACTATGGCTACACCTTC. Using reference TRBV7-6 and TRBJ1-2 for the parts outside the CDR3, the full variable domain is GAGVSQSPRYKVTKRGQDVALRCDPISGHVSLYWYRQALGQGPEFLTYFNYEAQQDKSGLPNDRFSAERPEGSISTLTIQRTEQRDSAMYRCASSPDSNYGYTFGSGTRLTVV.